The clone carrying this TCR beta chain was counted a few times. As yet, its antigen is unknown. V dropped 5 bases and J dropped 5 bases, with 18 bases sitting between them. The V gene's germline CDR1 is MNHEY and CDR2 SMNVEV (reference sequence). The CDR3 is 15 residues long. This entry belongs to a study of T cell repertoires in cytomegalovirus infection. Study as a whole: Alongside well-studied HLA-B-restricted CMV epitopes, recently identified HLA-C-restricted CMV epitopes were also used. Public TCR beta signatures marked donors with CMV infection and the matching HLA. Points from the study as a whole: Accumulated public TCR beta family frequency recognized individuals carrying CMV together with the relevant HLA. Clonotype analysis showed dominance of the ex vivo response by HLA-C-restricted CMV-specific TCR beta clonotypes.

TCRdb called the reads again in MiXCR, with one record for every CDR3 protein. Here the sample spans hundreds of thousands of distinct CDR3 sequences, around 32% being singletons. The chain uses TRBV27 and TRBJ1-2, with D possibly being TRBD1 (5 bases). Source: cultured CD8+ T cells from PBMCs, taken from culture after CMV antigen stimulation. The sequence was collected from a human donor in good health (CMV status not recorded). Some clones in this sample may be carry-over from other donors' samples. In DNA form, the CDR3 reads TGTGCCAGCAGTCCAACTAGGGGACTTTGGTATGGCTACACCTTC. This codes for CASSPTRGLWYGYTF.